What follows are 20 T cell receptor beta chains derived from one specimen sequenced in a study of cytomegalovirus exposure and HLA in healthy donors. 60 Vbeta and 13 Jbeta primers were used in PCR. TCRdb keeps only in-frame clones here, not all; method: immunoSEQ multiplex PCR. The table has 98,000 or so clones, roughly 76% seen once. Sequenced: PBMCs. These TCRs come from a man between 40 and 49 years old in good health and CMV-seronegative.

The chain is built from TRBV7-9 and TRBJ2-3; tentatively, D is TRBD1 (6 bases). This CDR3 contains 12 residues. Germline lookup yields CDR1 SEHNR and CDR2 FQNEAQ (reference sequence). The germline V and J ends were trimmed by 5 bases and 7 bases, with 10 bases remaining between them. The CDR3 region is CASSATGYTQYF. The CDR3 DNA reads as TGTGCCAGCAGCGCCACAGGGTATACGCAGTATTTT.

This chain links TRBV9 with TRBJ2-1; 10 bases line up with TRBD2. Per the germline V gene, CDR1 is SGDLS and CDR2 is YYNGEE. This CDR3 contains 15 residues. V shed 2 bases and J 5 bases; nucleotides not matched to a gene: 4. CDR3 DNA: TGTGCCAGCAGCGTCCCAGCGGGGGGGCACAATGAGCAGTTCTTC. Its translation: CASSVPAGGHNEQFF.

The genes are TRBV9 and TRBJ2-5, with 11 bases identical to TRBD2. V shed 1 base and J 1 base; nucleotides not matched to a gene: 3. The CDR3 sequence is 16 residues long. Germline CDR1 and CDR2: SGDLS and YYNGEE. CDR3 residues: CASSVRGTSGQETQYF. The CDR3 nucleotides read TGTGCCAGCAGCGTAAGAGGGACTAGCGGCCAAGAGACCCAGTACTTC.

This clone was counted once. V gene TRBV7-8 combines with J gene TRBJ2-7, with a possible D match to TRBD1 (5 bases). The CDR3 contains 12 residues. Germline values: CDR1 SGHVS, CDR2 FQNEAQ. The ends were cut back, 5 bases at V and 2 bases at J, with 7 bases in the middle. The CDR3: CASSQGAYEQYF. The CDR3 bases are TGTGCCAGCAGCCAAGGGGCCTACGAGCAGTACTTC.

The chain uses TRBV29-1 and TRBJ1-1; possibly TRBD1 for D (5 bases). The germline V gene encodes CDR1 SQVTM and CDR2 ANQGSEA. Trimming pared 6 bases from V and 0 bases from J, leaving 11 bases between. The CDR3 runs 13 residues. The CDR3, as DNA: TGCAGCGTAAGGGGAGGGATGAACACTGAAGCTTTCTTT. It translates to CSVRGGMNTEAFF.

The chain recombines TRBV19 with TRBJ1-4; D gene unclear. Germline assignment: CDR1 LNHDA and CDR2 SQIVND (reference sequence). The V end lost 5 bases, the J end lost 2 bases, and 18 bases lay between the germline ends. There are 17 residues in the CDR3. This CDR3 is CASSVYARSNTNEKLFF. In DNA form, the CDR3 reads TGTGCCAGTAGTGTCTACGCGAGAAGTAATACTAATGAAAAACTGTTTTTT.

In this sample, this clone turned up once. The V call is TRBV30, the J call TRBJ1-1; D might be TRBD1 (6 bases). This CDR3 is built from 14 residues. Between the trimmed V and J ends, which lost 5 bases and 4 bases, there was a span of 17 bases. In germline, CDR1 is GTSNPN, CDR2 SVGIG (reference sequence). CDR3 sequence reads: CAWATKVGGTEAFF. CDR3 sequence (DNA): TGTGCCTGGGCGACGAAGGTAGGGGGCACTGAAGCTTTCTTT.

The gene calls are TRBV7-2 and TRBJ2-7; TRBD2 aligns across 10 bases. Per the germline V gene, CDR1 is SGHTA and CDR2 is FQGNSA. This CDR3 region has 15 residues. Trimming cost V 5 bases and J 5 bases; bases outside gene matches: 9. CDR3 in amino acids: CASSPSGLAIHEQYF. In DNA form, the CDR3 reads TGTGCCAGCAGCCCTTCGGGACTAGCGATCCACGAGCAGTACTTC.

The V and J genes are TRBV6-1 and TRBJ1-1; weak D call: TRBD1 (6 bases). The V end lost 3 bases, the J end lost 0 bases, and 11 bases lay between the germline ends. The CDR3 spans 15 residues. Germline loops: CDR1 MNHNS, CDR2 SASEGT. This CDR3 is CASSDAGALNTEAFF. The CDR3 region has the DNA TGTGCCAGCAGTGACGCAGGGGCCTTGAACACTGAAGCTTTCTTT.

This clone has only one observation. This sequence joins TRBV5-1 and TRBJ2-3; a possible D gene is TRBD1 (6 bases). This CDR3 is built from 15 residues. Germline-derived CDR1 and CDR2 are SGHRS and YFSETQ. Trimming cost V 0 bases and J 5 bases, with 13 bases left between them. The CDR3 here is CASSLGGGRGDTQYF. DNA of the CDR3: TGCGCCAGCAGCTTGGGAGGGGGACGGGGAGATACGCAGTATTTT.

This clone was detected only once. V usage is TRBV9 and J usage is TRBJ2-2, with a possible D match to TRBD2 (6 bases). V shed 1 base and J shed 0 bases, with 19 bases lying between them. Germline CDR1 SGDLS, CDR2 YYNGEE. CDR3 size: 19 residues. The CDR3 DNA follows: TGTGCCAGCAGCGTATCCAACACCCGAGAGCGGGCGAACACCGGGGAGCTGTTTTTT. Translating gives CASSVSNTRERANTGELFF. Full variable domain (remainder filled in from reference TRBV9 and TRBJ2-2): DSGVTQTPKHLITATGQRVTLRCSPRSGDLSVYWYQQSLDQGLQFLIQYYNGEERAKGNILERFSAQQFPDLHSELNLSSLELGDSALYFCASSVSNTRERANTGELFFGEGSRLTVL.

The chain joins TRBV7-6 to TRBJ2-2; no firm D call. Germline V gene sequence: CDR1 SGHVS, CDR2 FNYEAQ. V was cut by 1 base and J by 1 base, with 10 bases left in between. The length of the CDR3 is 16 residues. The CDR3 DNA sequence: TGTGCCAGCAGCTTAGGTTCGGTCGGGAACACCGGGGAGCTGTTTTTT. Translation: CASSLGSVGNTGELFF.

The CDR3 protein is CASSYVGQGRRGYTF. The CDR3, as DNA: TGTGCCAGCAGTTACGTCGGACAGGGGAGACGTGGCTACACCTTC. The V call is TRBV6-6, the J call TRBJ1-2, with TRBD1 identical over 9 bases. This CDR3 is 15 amino acids long. V trimming: 2 bases; J trimming: 7 bases; junction bases outside the gene matches: 8. Germline CDR1 reads MNHNY; CDR2 reads SVGAGI (reference sequence).

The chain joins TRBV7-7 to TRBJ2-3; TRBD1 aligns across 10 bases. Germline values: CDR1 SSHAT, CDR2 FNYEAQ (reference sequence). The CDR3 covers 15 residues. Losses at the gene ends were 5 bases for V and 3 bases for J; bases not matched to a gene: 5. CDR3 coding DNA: TGTGCCAGCAGCCACGGACAGGGGGATACAGATACGCAGTATTTT. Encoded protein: CASSHGQGDTDTQYF.

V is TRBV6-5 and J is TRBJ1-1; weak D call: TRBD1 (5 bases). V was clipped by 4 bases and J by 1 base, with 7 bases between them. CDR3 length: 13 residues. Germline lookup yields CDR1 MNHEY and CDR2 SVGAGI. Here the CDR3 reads CASSFGQNTEAFF. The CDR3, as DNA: TGTGCCAGCAGTTTCGGACAGAACACTGAAGCTTTCTTT.

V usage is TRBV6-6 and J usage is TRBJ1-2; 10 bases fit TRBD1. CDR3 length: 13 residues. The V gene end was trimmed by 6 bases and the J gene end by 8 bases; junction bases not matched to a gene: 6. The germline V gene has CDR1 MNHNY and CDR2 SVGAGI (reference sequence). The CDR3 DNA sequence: TGTGCCAGCAGCGACAGGGGGCGCTGGGGCTACACCTTC. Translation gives CASSDRGRWGYTF.

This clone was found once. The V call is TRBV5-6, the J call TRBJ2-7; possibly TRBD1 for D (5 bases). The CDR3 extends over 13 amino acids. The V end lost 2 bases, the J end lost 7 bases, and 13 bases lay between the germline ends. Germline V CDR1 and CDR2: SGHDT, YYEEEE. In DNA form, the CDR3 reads TGTGCCAGCAGCTTAGGGGCGCTGCGGGAGCAGTACTTC. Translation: CASSLGALREQYF. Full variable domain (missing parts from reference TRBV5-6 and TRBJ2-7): DAGVTQSPTHLIKTRGQQVTLRCSPKSGHDTVSWYQQALGQGPQFIFQYYEEEERQRGNFPDRFSGHQFPNYSSELNVNALLLGDSALYLCASSLGALREQYFGPGTRLTVT.

The CDR3 is CASLDRAFSGANVLTF. CDR3 in DNA: TGTGCCAGCTTGGACAGGGCCTTCTCTGGGGCCAACGTCCTGACTTTC. The rearrangement joins TRBV2 to TRBJ2-6; 8 bases align to TRBD1. Germline lookup yields CDR1 SNHLY and CDR2 FYNNEI. V lost 8 bases and J lost 0; bases outside the gene matches: 6. This CDR3 is built from 16 residues.

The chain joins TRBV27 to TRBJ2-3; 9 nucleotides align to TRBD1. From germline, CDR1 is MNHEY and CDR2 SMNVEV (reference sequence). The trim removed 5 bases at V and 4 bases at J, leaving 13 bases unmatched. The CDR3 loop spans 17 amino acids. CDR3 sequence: CASSPGTGSVRPDTQYF. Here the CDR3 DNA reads TGTGCCAGCAGTCCCGGGACAGGGAGTGTTCGCCCAGATACGCAGTATTTT.

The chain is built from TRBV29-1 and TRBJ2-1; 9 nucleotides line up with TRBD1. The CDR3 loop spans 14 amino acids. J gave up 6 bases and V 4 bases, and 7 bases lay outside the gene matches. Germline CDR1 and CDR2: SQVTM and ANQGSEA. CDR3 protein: CSVVSDRGLNEQFF. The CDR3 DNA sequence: TGCAGCGTTGTGTCGGACAGGGGCCTCAATGAGCAGTTCTTC.